Presented here are 31 T cell receptor beta chains from one specimen sequenced in a study of blood T cell repertoires in COVID-19. Only in-frame clones appear in the TCRdb table, and some are missing; sequencing was by immunoSEQ multiplex PCR. The sample lists 110,000 to 150,000 clones, roughly 79% occurring once. Sequencing used peripheral blood. The receptors stem from a woman in her sixties with acute or convalescent COVID-19.

The rearrangement links TRBV19 to TRBJ1-1, with unresolved D. Germline CDR1 is LNHDA and CDR2 is SQIVND (reference sequence). The V and J ends lost 4 bases and 2 bases respectively, with 11 bases between them. The CDR3 is 14 amino acids. The CDR3 loop reads CASSRAQGNTEAFF. CDR3 coding DNA: TGTGCCAGTAGTAGGGCCCAAGGCAACACTGAAGCTTTCTTT.

This chain uses TRBV28 with TRBJ2-3; the match to TRBD2 covers 11 bases. This CDR3 spans 16 amino acids. V gave up 5 bases and J gave up 5 bases; unmatched junction bases: 9. CDR1 and CDR2 from the germline V gene are MDHEN and SYDVKM. The CDR3 DNA sequence: TGTGCCAGCAGTGCCCCCGGGACTAGCGGTTTAGATACGCAGTATTTT. Amino acid sequence: CASSAPGTSGLDTQYF.

Here the CDR3 reads CASSQGPRGTGELFF. The CDR3 nucleotides read TGCGCCAGCAGCCAAGGGCCCCGAGGCACCGGGGAGCTGTTTTTT. The chain recombines TRBV4-1 with TRBJ2-2; D is undetermined. Trimming cost V 1 base and J 4 bases, with 10 bases left between them. Germline values: CDR1 MGHRA, CDR2 YSYEKL. CDR3 size: 15 residues.

The chain links TRBV5-3 to TRBJ1-1; 9 nucleotides match TRBD1. TRBV5-3 is filed as an ORF, its function uncertain. CDR3 length: 16 residues. Losses at the gene ends were 0 bases for V and 1 base for J; bases not matched to a gene: 4. The CDR3 DNA is TGTGCCAGAAGCTTGGTGGGACAGGGAGGGAACACTGAAGCTTTCTTT. Translating it yields CARSLVGQGGNTEAFF.

V and J are TRBV7-9 and TRBJ2-2; maybe TRBD2 (5 bases). The V gene lost 0 bases and the J gene lost 6 bases, with 14 bases spanning the gap. Germline V gives CDR1 SEHNR, CDR2 FQNEAQ (reference sequence). CDR3 length: 16 amino acids. This CDR3 is CASSLAVDWRAGELFF. The CDR3 nucleotides are TGTGCCAGCAGCTTAGCCGTGGACTGGAGAGCCGGGGAGCTGTTTTTT. Complete variable domain (other parts from reference TRBV7-9 and TRBJ2-2): DTGVSQNPRHKITKRGQNVTFRCDPISEHNRLYWYRQTLGQGPEFLTYFQNEAQLEKSRLLSDRFSAERPKGSFSTLEIQRTEQGDSAMYLCASSLAVDWRAGELFFGEGSRLTVL.

V and J are TRBV30 and TRBJ2-2; D gene unclear. With 0 bases removed from V and 4 bases from J, the gap between germline ends came to 12 bases. The CDR3 length is 15 residues. Germline loops: CDR1 GTSNPN, CDR2 SVGIG (reference sequence). This CDR3 reads CAWSVQRRGTGELFF. The DNA for the CDR3 is TGTGCCTGGAGTGTACAACGGCGAGGCACCGGGGAGCTGTTTTTT.

This clone was found many times. The rearrangement links TRBV9 to TRBJ2-7; TRBD1 is a possible D gene (6 bases). The V end lost 2 bases, the J end lost 3 bases, and 9 bases lay between the germline ends. This CDR3 has 13 residues. Germline V CDR1 and CDR2: SGDLS, YYNGEE. The CDR3 coding sequence is TGTGCCAGCAGCGTTGCACAGGGCTACGAGCAGTACTTC. Translating it yields CASSVAQGYEQYF.

The CDR3, as DNA: TGTGCCAGCAGTCACGGGACAGGGTTTCCCTACGAGCAGTACTTC. It specifies CASSHGTGFPYEQYF. The V call is TRBV27, the J call TRBJ2-7; 9 bases agree with TRBD1. The germline CDR1 and CDR2 sequences are MNHEY and SMNVEV (reference sequence). Unmatched junction bases numbered 7, after V lost 5 bases and J lost 2 bases. The CDR3 extends over 15 amino acids.

This clone was detected only a few times. This rearrangement joins TRBV4-1 to TRBJ1-4; D is ambiguous. This CDR3 region has 13 residues. The V end lost 3 bases, the J end lost 8 bases, and 10 bases lay between the germline ends. Germline V lookup: CDR1 MGHRA, CDR2 YSYEKL. The CDR3 nucleotides are TGCGCCAGCAGCCAGGTCATACAGGAAAAACTGTTTTTT. The encoded protein is CASSQVIQEKLFF.

The J gene is TRBJ2-7, the V gene TRBV27; 7 bases are a match to TRBD1. Germline CDR1 is MNHEY and CDR2 is SMNVEV (reference sequence). There are 13 residues in the CDR3. Trimming removed 8 bases from V and 3 bases from J; junction bases left unmatched: 7. CDR3 coding DNA: TGTGCCAGCGCCGGGACAGAATACTACGAGCAGTACTTC. Translated: CASAGTEYYEQYF.

This clone was seen only a few times. The genes are TRBV7-8 and TRBJ2-7; TRBD2 agrees at 12 bases. The trim removed 5 bases at V and 6 bases at J, leaving 14 bases unmatched. This CDR3 comprises 17 residues. The germline V gene has CDR1 SGHVS and CDR2 FQNEAQ. The CDR3 bases are TGTGCCAGCAGCGGCGGAACCGGACTAGCGGGATCTGGCGAGCAGTACTTC. It yields the protein CASSGGTGLAGSGEQYF.

This chain links TRBV5-1 with TRBJ2-1; 9 positions match TRBD2. The CDR3 extends over 14 amino acids. The ends lost 5 bases at V and 5 bases at J; junction bases unmatched: 5. In germline, CDR1 is SGHRS, CDR2 YFSETQ. The CDR3 region is CASRGTSRNNEQFF. The DNA of the CDR3 is TGCGCCAGCAGGGGGACTAGCAGAAACAATGAGCAGTTCTTC.

The J gene is TRBJ2-1, the V gene TRBV9; TRBD2 might be the D (6 bases). V shed 2 bases and J shed 7 bases, with 10 bases lying between them. Germline V gene sequence: CDR1 SGDLS, CDR2 YYNGEE. The CDR3 contains 13 residues. CDR3 nucleotide sequence: TGTGCCAGCAGCGTTGGGGGGAGGAATGAGCAGTTCTTC. Protein: CASSVGGRNEQFF.

This clone came up a few times. This chain uses TRBV6-5 with TRBJ1-6; D not certain. The V and J ends lost 4 bases and 6 bases respectively, with 10 bases between them. This CDR3 has 14 residues. The V gene's germline CDR1 is MNHEY and CDR2 SVGAGI. The chain's CDR3 is CASSFRTVNSPLHF. The CDR3 nucleotides read TGTGCCAGCAGTTTCCGGACTGTTAATTCACCCCTCCACTTT.

This chain uses TRBV5-6 with TRBJ1-3; 9 bases fit TRBD1. Germline lookup yields CDR1 SGHDT and CDR2 YYEEEE. The CDR3 is 15 amino acids. Trimming cost V 4 bases and J 2 bases; bases outside gene matches: 4. In DNA, the CDR3 is TGTGCCAGCAGCCGGGGACAGGGTGCTGGAAACACCATATATTTT. Its protein is CASSRGQGAGNTIYF.

This clone was observed a handful of times. The chain joins TRBV12-3 or TRBV12-4 to TRBJ1-2; 7 bases map to TRBD1. The CDR3 runs 11 residues. J gave up 4 bases and V 11 bases, and 4 bases lay outside the gene matches. CDR3 sequence (DNA): TGTGCCTCCGGGACAGTCTATGGCTACACCTTC. Translated: CASGTVYGYTF.

This clone was detected only once. The V gene is TRBV6-5, the J gene TRBJ2-3, with TRBD2 matching 11 bases. The CDR3 spans 16 residues. V lost 4 bases and J lost 3; bases outside the gene matches: 6. Per the germline V gene, CDR1 is MNHEY and CDR2 is SVGAGI. CDR3 in amino acids: CASSLLAGGPTDTQYF. CDR3 DNA sequence: TGTGCCAGCAGTTTATTAGCGGGAGGGCCGACAGATACGCAGTATTTT.

This clone ranks as medium-sized. V gene TRBV28 combines with J gene TRBJ1-2; tentative D call: TRBD1 (6 bases). Germline values: CDR1 MDHEN, CDR2 SYDVKM. The ends were cut back, 5 bases at V and 0 bases at J, with 16 bases in the middle. CDR3 length: 16 amino acids. CDR3 protein: CASSNPWTETNYGYTF. The CDR3 nucleotides are TGTGCCAGCAGTAACCCCTGGACAGAGACTAACTATGGCTACACCTTC.

This clone showed up just a few times. This rearrangement joins TRBV10-1 to TRBJ2-7; D might be TRBD1 (6 bases). The CDR3 sequence is 13 residues long. Germline V gene data show CDR1 as WNHNN and CDR2 as SYGVQD (reference sequence). Trimming pared 4 bases from V and 7 bases from J, leaving 14 bases between. CDR3 protein: CASSAAGTREQYF. The CDR3, as DNA: TGCGCCAGCAGTGCCGCCGGGACACGGGAGCAGTACTTC.

This chain links TRBV2 with TRBJ1-2; D uncertain. V shed 6 bases and J shed 5 bases, with 7 bases lying between them. Germline V gene lookup returns CDR1 SNHLY and CDR2 FYNNEI. The CDR3 length is 11 residues. CDR3 in DNA: TGTGCCAGCAGGTCAGTGTATGGCTACACCTTC. Protein sequence: CASRSVYGYTF. Drawing the rest from reference TRBV2 and TRBJ1-2, the complete variable domain is EPEVTQTPSHQVTQMGQEVILRCVPISNHLYFYWYRQILGQKVEFLVSFYNNEISEKSEIFDDQFSVERPDGSNFTLKIRSTKLEDSAMYFCASRSVYGYTFGSGTRLTVV.

This clone was seen a few times. This chain links TRBV12-3 or TRBV12-4 with TRBJ2-1; D gene unclear. The CDR3 is 11 residues long. Deletions cut 1 base from V and 7 bases from J, with 2 bases between. The CDR3 loop is CASSLVNEQFF. The CDR3 nucleotides are TGTGCCAGCAGTTTAGTAAATGAGCAGTTCTTC.

The chain carries TRBV28 and TRBJ1-1; D unclear. The length of the CDR3 is 13 residues. CDR1 MDHEN and CDR2 SYDVKM come from the germline V gene. Trimming pared 3 bases from V and 4 bases from J, leaving 9 bases between. The DNA for the CDR3 is TGTGCCAGCAGTTTGCGATTCCCCACTGAAGCTTTCTTT. It is translated as CASSLRFPTEAFF.

Turning to this clone: Germline is not matched at one junction end, which may reflect a read error. The chain has TRBV11-2 and TRBJ2-1; D not certain. Germline V gives CDR1 SGHAT, CDR2 FQNNGV. The CDR3 has 13 residues. CDR3 nucleotide sequence: TGTGCCAGCAGTTTAGTATTGAGGAATGAGCAGTTCTTC. This sequence encodes CASSLVLRNEQFF.

The V and J genes are TRBV6-2 or TRBV6-3 and TRBJ2-1; 7 bases line up with TRBD1. Germline values: CDR1 MNHEY, CDR2 SVGEGT. V dropped 3 bases and J dropped 8; count of bases not matched to a gene: 19. The CDR3 sequence is 18 residues long. The CDR3 nucleotides read TGTGCCAGCAGTTATGTCAGGGGGACGGTGAACCCACATGATGAGCAGTTCTTC. Protein: CASSYVRGTVNPHDEQFF.

In its sample, this clone was seen once. The chain joins TRBV12-3 or TRBV12-4 to TRBJ2-3; D is unresolved. CDR3 length: 12 residues. The V and J ends lost 6 bases and 2 bases respectively, with 6 bases between them. CDR3 bases: TGTGCCAGCAGCCCTTTCACAGATACGCAGTATTTT. Amino acids: CASSPFTDTQYF.

The chain carries TRBV10-3 and TRBJ2-3, with D tentatively TRBD1 (6 bases). V lost 11 bases to trimming and J lost 2 bases, with 17 bases between them. There are 14 residues in the CDR3. CDR1 is ENHRY and CDR2 is SYGVKD in the germline V gene. In nucleotides, the CDR3 is TGTGCCGGGGGCCAAGGACTTGCCACAGATACGCAGTATTTT. This codes for CAGGQGLATDTQYF.

The rearrangement uses TRBV2 and TRBJ1-4; 10 bases map to TRBD1. The V segment lost 4 bases and the J segment 5 bases; nucleotides outside the gene matches: 13. The germline CDR1 and CDR2 sequences are SNHLY and FYNNEI. There are 18 residues in the CDR3. The CDR3 reads CASSAPRQGARRNEKLFF. Written as DNA, the CDR3 is TGTGCCAGCAGTGCCCCGAGACAGGGGGCCCGTCGCAATGAAAAACTGTTTTTT. Filled out from reference TRBV2 and TRBJ1-4, the complete variable domain reads EPEVTQTPSHQVTQMGQEVILRCVPISNHLYFYWYRQILGQKVEFLVSFYNNEISEKSEIFDDQFSVERPDGSNFTLKIRSTKLEDSAMYFCASSAPRQGARRNEKLFFGSGTQLSVL.

J is TRBJ2-7 and V is TRBV19, with TRBD1 matching 7 bases. The germline gives CDR1 LNHDA, CDR2 SQIVND (reference sequence). The CDR3 has 11 residues. CDR3 bases: TGTGCTACAGGGGCGGGTTACGAGCAGTACTTC. This translates into CATGAGYEQYF.

The chain joins TRBV5-4 to TRBJ2-3, with 7 bases identical to TRBD2. There are 17 residues in the CDR3. Trimming at V came to 0 bases and at J to 2 bases, leaving 9 bases not matched to a gene. CDR1 and CDR2 (germline): SGHNT, YYREEE (reference sequence). CDR3: CASSLEGWGDYTDTQYF. The DNA of the CDR3 is TGTGCCAGCAGCTTGGAGGGTTGGGGGGACTACACAGATACGCAGTATTTT. Full variable domain (outside the CDR3, taken from reference TRBV5-4 and TRBJ2-3): ETGVTQSPTHLIKTRGQQVTLRCSSQSGHNTVSWYQQALGQGPQFIFQYYREEENGRGNFPPRFSGLQFPNYSSELNVNALELDDSALYLCASSLEGWGDYTDTQYFGPGTRLTVL.

As to this clone: This sample includes further DNA sequences coding for the same CDR3. The chain employs TRBV27 and TRBJ2-7, with a possible D match to TRBD2 (5 bases). CDR3 length: 14 amino acids. V was cut by 6 bases and J by 2 bases, with 14 bases left in between. Germline V gives CDR1 MNHEY, CDR2 SMNVEV (reference sequence). The CDR3 sequence: CASSPSRGPYEQYF. In DNA form, the CDR3 reads TGTGCCAGCAGCCCGTCCCGGGGTCCCTACGAGCAGTACTTC.

This clone has more than one count but fewer than ten. CDR3 sequence (DNA): TGTGCCAGCAGCTTATCCGACAGTATATACGAGCAGTACTTC. Its translation is CASSLSDSIYEQYF. The chain recombines TRBV11-2 with TRBJ2-7; D may be TRBD1 (5 bases). CDR1 and CDR2 from the germline V gene are SGHAT and FQNNGV. The CDR3 length is 14 residues. V was shortened by 2 bases and J by 4 bases, with 12 bases between the two germline ends. The complete variable domain, with remaining parts taken from reference TRBV11-2 and TRBJ2-7, reads EAGVAQSPRYKIIEKRQSVAFWCNPISGHATLYWYQQILGQGPKLLIQFQNNGVVDDSQLPKDRFSAERLKGVDSTLKIQPAKLEDSAVYLCASSLSDSIYEQYFGPGTRLTVT.